These T cell receptor beta chains were read from a single sample in a study of blood T cell repertoires in COVID-19. Data came from immunoSEQ multiplex PCR; TCRdb stores just in-frame clones and leaves some out. The sample contains 150,000 or so clones, about 90% of which appear only once. The sample was peripheral blood. The origin of the receptors is an elderly man with acute or convalescent COVID-19. Both conserved end residues are part of each CDR3. The D gene is left open where the match is weak. Expanded clones get a size class; other rows say once, few or many, or leave the size out.

>TRBD1|TRBV5-6|TRBJ1-1|once
TGTGCCAGCAATCGACAGGGCGGTATCGGGACTGAAGCTTTCTTT
CASNRQGGIGTEAFF
>TRBD1|TRBV11-2|TRBJ1-4|-
TGTGCCAGCAGCTCCAGGACAGGGGGCAATGATGAAAAACTGTTTTTT
CASSSRTGGNDEKLFF
>TRBD1|TRBV29-1|TRBJ1-4|-
TGCAGCTTCCTTGGGGACAGGGGGCATGAAAAACTGTTTTTT
CSFLGDRGHEKLFF
>-|TRBV19|TRBJ2-1|-
TGTGCCAGTAGTATAGGGGGGGTTTGGGATGAGCAGTTCTTC
CASSIGGVWDEQFF
>-|TRBV7-8|TRBJ1-6|once
TGTGCCAGCAGCTTAACGGGTTCCTATAATTCACCCCTCCACTTT
CASSLTGSYNSPLHF
>TRBD2|TRBV9|TRBJ2-3|-
TGTGCCAGCAGCGCCGGGGGGGCCGGGTCAGATACGCAGTATTTT
CASSAGGAGSDTQYF
>-|TRBV6-5|TRBJ1-1|-
TGTGCCAGCAGTTACAGGGGCATGAACACTGAAGCTTTCTTT
CASSYRGMNTEAFF
>TRBD1|TRBV11-3|TRBJ2-2|few
TGTGCCAGCAGCCCCGAGACAGGGGTGCTGTTTTTT
CASSPETGVLFF
>TRBD1|TRBV19|TRBJ2-1|-
TGTGCCAGTAGTAGCCGCGACAGGGGGCGGTATGATGAGCAGTTCTTC
CASSSRDRGRYDEQFF
>TRBD2|TRBV29-1|TRBJ2-3|-
TGCAGCGCTGGAGCGGGGGCCTCGCCGTCCACAGATACGCAGTATTTT
CSAGAGASPSTDTQYF
>TRBD2|TRBV23-1|TRBJ2-3|-
TGCGCCAGCATCTCGGGAGGGCGGGCGGCTCCGACCCCAGATACGCAGTATTTT
CASISGGRAAPTPDTQYF
>-|TRBV5-1|TRBJ2-2|-
TGCGCCAGCAGCAAGGAGGACAGAACGAACACCGGGGAGCTGTTTTTT
CASSKEDRTNTGELFF
>-|TRBV28|TRBJ2-5|-
TGTGCCAGCAGTTTGTCAGGGATTGGCGAGACCCAGTACTTC
CASSLSGIGETQYF
>TRBD1|TRBV7-9|TRBJ2-1|-
TGTGCCAGCAGCTTAGTAGGGCAGGGGGCTAGGAATGAGCAGTTCTTC
CASSLVGQGARNEQFF
>TRBD1|TRBV14|TRBJ2-7|-
TGTGCCAGCAGATGGACAGGGGGAGAGCAGTACTTC
CASRWTGGEQYF
>-|TRBV15|TRBJ1-5|-
TGTGCCACCAGTTACGGAACAGGCCAGCCCCAGCATTTT
CATSYGTGQPQHF
>TRBD2|TRBV6-7|TRBJ2-3|-
TGTGCCAGCAGTTACTTACTAGCGGGAGTATCATATACGCAGTATTTT
CASSYLLAGVSYTQYF
>-|TRBV7-9|TRBJ1-2|-
TGTGCCAGCAGGATGGACTCGGGCTATGGCTACACCTTC
CASRMDSGYGYTF
>-|TRBV27|TRBJ1-1|-
TGTGCCAGGGGGGGGTGGGCTGGGGGGACTGAAGCTTTCTTT
CARGGWAGGTEAFF
>-|TRBV28|TRBJ1-2|-
TGTGCCAGCACCCAAACAGGAGATAACTATGGCTACACCTTC
CASTQTGDNYGYTF
>-|TRBV7-9|TRBJ2-4|-
TGTGCCAGCAGCTATCAGGGGTACGACAAAAACATTCAGTACTTC
CASSYQGYDKNIQYF
>-|TRBV3-1/TRBV3-2|TRBJ1-3|few
TGTGCCAGCAGCTACAGGCGCGGCTCTGGAAACACCATATATTTT
CASSYRRGSGNTIYF
>-|TRBV2|TRBJ2-1|-
TGTGCCAGCAGTGAACCAGACAAGCTAAACAATGAGCAGTTCTTC
CASSEPDKLNNEQFF
>-|TRBV5-1|TRBJ2-7|-
TGCGCCAGCAGCTTGGTACAGGGAACCTACGAGCAGTACTTC
CASSLVQGTYEQYF
>-|TRBV6-1|TRBJ2-3|-
TGTGCCAGCAGTGAAGCGGTGATATTCACTAGCACAGATACGCAGTATTTT
CASSEAVIFTSTDTQYF
>-|TRBV2|TRBJ2-7|-
TGTGCCAGCAGAGAACCGGGACTCCTCTCCTACGAGCAGTACTTC
CASREPGLLSYEQYF
>-|TRBV9|TRBJ2-2|-
TGTGCCAGCAGCGTAGGGTCGGGGGTCTCGGACACCGGGGAGCTGTTTTTT
CASSVGSGVSDTGELFF
>-|TRBV29-1|TRBJ2-1|-
TGCAGCGTTGCGGCCTACAATGAGCAGTTCTTC
CSVAAYNEQFF
>TRBD1|TRBV4-1|TRBJ2-7|few
TGCGCCAGCAGCCGCCCGGACAGGGTACCCGACGAGCAGTACTTC
CASSRPDRVPDEQYF
>TRBD1|TRBV9|TRBJ1-2|many
TGTGCCAGCAGCCACCGGATTGACAGGGGGCGTGACTATGGCTACACCTTC
CASSHRIDRGRDYGYTF
>-|TRBV20-1|TRBJ2-1|-
TGCAGTGCCCGGGACTTTGATGAGCAGTTCTTC
CSARDFDEQFF
>TRBD1|TRBV4-1|TRBJ1-5|-
TGCGCCAGCAGCCAAGCGGACAGGGGCAATCAGCCCCAGCATTTT
CASSQADRGNQPQHF
>-|TRBV5-1|TRBJ2-2|-
TGCGCCAGCAGACCCGGTACAGGGCCCGGGGAGCTGTTTTTT
CASRPGTGPGELFF
>-|TRBV18|TRBJ1-1|-
TGTGCCAGCTCACCACAGCGGAACACTGAAGCTTTCTTT
CASSPQRNTEAFF
>TRBD2|TRBV28|TRBJ2-2|-
TGTGCCAGCAGTTTTTTGGGGGGACTAGCGGGACTGGTCGGGGAGCTGTTTTTT
CASSFLGGLAGLVGELFF
>-|TRBV7-9|TRBJ1-1|few
TGTGCCAGCAGCTCCGGGACACCAAACACTGAAGCTTTCTTT
CASSSGTPNTEAFF
>-|TRBV7-6|TRBJ1-5|-
TGTGCCAGCAGCTTGGTTGGAGGGCCCCAGCATTTT
CASSLVGGPQHF
>-|TRBV11-2|TRBJ2-1|-
TGTGCCAGCAGAAAGGGGGGGGCGAGTAATGAGCAGTTCTTC
CASRKGGASNEQFF
>-|TRBV5-1|TRBJ1-1|-
TGCGCCAGCAGCTTCCAGGGAAGGACTGAAGCTTTCTTT
CASSFQGRTEAFF
>-|TRBV2|TRBJ1-2|-
TGTGCCAGCAGTGAATATGGGGGCGGCTACACCTTC
CASSEYGGGYTF
>-|TRBV6-6|TRBJ1-1|medium-sized
TGTGCCAGCACTAAAGATCTAATGAACACTGAAGCTTTCTTT
CASTKDLMNTEAFF
>TRBD1|TRBV27|TRBJ1-2|-
TGTGCCAGCAGACTACAGGGGAGCTATGGCTACACCTTC
CASRLQGSYGYTF
>TRBD1|TRBV5-4|TRBJ2-7|-
TGTGCCAGCAGCTTGGATAGGGGGCACGGATACGAGCAGTACTTC
CASSLDRGHGYEQYF
>-|TRBV6-1|TRBJ1-5|-
TGTGCCAGCAGTGACCGGGAACTCAATCAGCCCCAGCATTTT
CASSDRELNQPQHF
>TRBD1|TRBV5-1|TRBJ1-1|few
TGCGCCAGCAGCTTGGCGGGGACAGCCCTGCCGAGGACTGAAGCTTTCTTT
CASSLAGTALPRTEAFF